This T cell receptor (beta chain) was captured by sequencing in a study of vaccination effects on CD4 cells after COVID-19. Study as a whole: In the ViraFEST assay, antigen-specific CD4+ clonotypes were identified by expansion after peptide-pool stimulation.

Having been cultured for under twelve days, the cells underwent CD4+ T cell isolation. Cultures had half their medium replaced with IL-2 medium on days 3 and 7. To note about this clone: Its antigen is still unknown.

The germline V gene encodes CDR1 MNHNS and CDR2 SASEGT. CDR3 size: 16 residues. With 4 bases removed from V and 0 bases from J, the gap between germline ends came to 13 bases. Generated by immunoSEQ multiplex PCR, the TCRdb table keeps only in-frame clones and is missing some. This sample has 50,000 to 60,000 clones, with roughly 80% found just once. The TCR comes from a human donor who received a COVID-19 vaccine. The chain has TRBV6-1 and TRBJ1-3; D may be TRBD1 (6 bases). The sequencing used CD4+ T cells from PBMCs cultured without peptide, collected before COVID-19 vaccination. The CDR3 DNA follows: TGTGCCAGCAGTGGAGTCTGGACAGTCTCTGGAAACACCATATATTTT. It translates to CASSGVWTVSGNTIYF.